These T cell receptor beta chains were read from a single sample in a study of cytomegalovirus exposure and HLA in healthy donors. The method was immunoSEQ multiplex PCR; TCRdb's version includes in-frame clones alone and lacks a portion of them. Its clone listing holds roughly 45,000 clones. Sequenced sample: PBMCs. These receptors were taken from a woman between 25 and 40 years old in good health and CMV-seronegative. CDR3s include the opening cysteine and the closing phenylalanine or tryptophan. D genes are given only for firm matches.

v_call	j_call	d_call	cdr3_aa	cdr3_nt
TRBV18	TRBJ2-3	NA	CASSPIGRTDTQYF	TGTGCCAGCTCACCAATTGGCCGCACAGATACGCAGTATTTT
TRBV5-1	TRBJ2-7	TRBD1	CASSVDRADEQYF	TGCGCCAGCAGCGTTGACAGGGCGGACGAGCAGTACTTC
TRBV6-5	TRBJ2-6	NA	CASSYSTGSGANVLTF	TGTGCCAGCAGTTACTCGACAGGCTCTGGGGCCAACGTCCTGACTTTC
TRBV18	TRBJ2-7	TRBD2	CASSPPAGTSGRYEQYF	TGTGCCAGCTCACCACCGGCCGGGACTAGCGGGAGGTACGAGCAGTACTTC
TRBV5-1	TRBJ2-3	TRBD2	CASSGGTSASTDTQYF	TGCGCCAGCAGCGGGGGGACTAGCGCCAGCACAGATACGCAGTATTTT
TRBV4-3	TRBJ1-4	NA	CASSQDPAGTTNEKLFF	TGCGCCAGCAGCCAAGATCCTGCGGGTACGACTAATGAAAAACTGTTTTTT
TRBV5-6	TRBJ1-1	NA	CASSLVSGSTEAFF	TGTGCCAGCAGCTTGGTTTCAGGGTCCACTGAAGCTTTCTTT
TRBV10-3	TRBJ2-7	TRBD1	CAISQDRENEQYF	TGTGCCATCAGCCAAGACAGGGAGAACGAGCAGTACTTC
TRBV29-1	TRBJ1-2	NA	CSVASRGREYGYTF	TGCAGCGTTGCGAGCCGGGGGCGGGAGTATGGCTACACCTTC
TRBV5-1	TRBJ2-6	TRBD2	CASSWGLAGGSGANVLTF	TGCGCCAGCAGCTGGGGACTAGCGGGCGGCTCTGGGGCCAACGTCCTGACTTTC
TRBV2	TRBJ2-1	TRBD1	CASLGQGAGNEQFF	TGTGCCAGCCTGGGGCAGGGGGCAGGAAATGAGCAGTTCTTC
TRBV28	TRBJ1-3	NA	CASSPPGGGTGNTIYF	TGTGCCAGCAGCCCCCCGGGGGGGGGAACTGGAAACACCATATATTTT
TRBV6-5	TRBJ1-5	NA	CASSYSGGSNQPQHF	TGTGCCAGCAGTTACTCGGGGGGTAGCAATCAGCCCCAGCATTTT
TRBV7-2	TRBJ1-2	NA	CASSPLRRAYGYTF	TGTGCCAGCAGCCCCTTGCGCAGGGCCTATGGCTACACCTTC
TRBV5-1	TRBJ2-7	TRBD2	CASSQAGETYEQYF	TGCGCCAGCAGCCAAGCGGGGGAAACCTACGAGCAGTACTTC
TRBV6-5	TRBJ1-4	NA	CASSYSGGTNEKLFF	TGTGCCAGCAGTTACTCCGGGGGAACTAATGAAAAACTGTTTTTT
TRBV4-3	TRBJ1-5	NA	CASSQAGEGQPQHF	TGCGCCAGCAGCCAAGCAGGGGAGGGGCAGCCCCAGCATTTT
TRBV30	TRBJ2-1	TRBD1	CAWSVIPWTGIGNEQFF	TGTGCCTGGAGTGTAATTCCCTGGACAGGGATTGGTAATGAGCAGTTCTTC
TRBV29-1	TRBJ1-1	NA	CSVGPGLSGAEAFF	TGCAGCGTTGGGCCGGGACTGTCGGGCGCTGAAGCTTTCTTT
TRBV29-1	TRBJ2-7	TRBD1	CSVGETGIAEQYF	TGCAGCGTTGGGGAGACAGGGATCGCCGAGCAGTACTTC
TRBV5-1	TRBJ2-7	NA	CASSLEAGKFYEQYF	TGCGCCAGCAGCTTGGAGGCGGGAAAGTTCTACGAGCAGTACTTC
TRBV30	TRBJ2-1	NA	CAWSVAYEQFF	TGTGCCTGGAGTGTAGCCTATGAGCAGTTCTTC
TRBV4-3	TRBJ2-7	TRBD2	CASSQDASGRAEQYF	TGCGCCAGCAGCCAAGATGCTAGCGGGAGGGCTGAGCAGTACTTC
TRBV10-3	TRBJ2-3	TRBD2	CAISDVAGDTDTQYF	TGTGCCATCAGTGACGTAGCGGGAGACACAGATACGCAGTATTTT
TRBV5-6	TRBJ1-5	NA	CASSLRQTNQPQHF	TGTGCCAGCAGCTTGAGACAGACCAATCAGCCCCAGCATTTT
TRBV7-2	TRBJ2-7	NA	CASSLGTSPEQYF	TGTGCCAGCAGCTTAGGGACATCGCCCGAGCAGTACTTC
TRBV5-6	TRBJ1-3	NA	CASSFSTVRSGNTIYF	TGTGCCAGCAGCTTTTCGACAGTTCGCTCTGGAAACACCATATATTTT
TRBV4-1	TRBJ1-2	TRBD1	CASSQMTGSMDGYTF	TGCGCCAGCAGCCAAATGACAGGGTCGATGGATGGCTACACCTTC
TRBV4-1	TRBJ2-1	NA	CASSLVREYNEQFF	TGCGCCAGCAGCCTCGTTCGCGAGTACAATGAGCAGTTCTTC
TRBV6-5	TRBJ1-2	NA	CASSYDFTGGYTF	TGTGCCAGCAGTTACGACTTTACGGGTGGCTACACCTTC
TRBV28	TRBJ2-2	TRBD2	CASSSRGLAGGTGELFF	TGTGCCAGCAGCTCACGGGGACTAGCGGGAGGTACCGGGGAGCTGTTTTTT
TRBV28	TRBJ1-1	TRBD1	CASSWGTGVTGTEAFF	TGTGCCAGCAGTTGGGGGACAGGGGTTACGGGCACTGAAGCTTTCTTT
TRBV6-1	TRBJ2-7	NA	CASSALPRDSAYEQYF	TGTGCCAGCAGTGCACTCCCCCGGGACTCCGCCTACGAGCAGTACTTC
TRBV5-4	TRBJ2-3	TRBD2	CASSFGGRSTDTQYF	TGCGCCAGCAGCTTCGGCGGGAGGAGCACAGATACGCAGTATTTT
TRBV4-2	TRBJ2-3	TRBD2	CASSPGTSGRTDTQYF	TGTGCCAGCAGCCCCGGGACTAGCGGGAGGACAGATACGCAGTATTTT
TRBV11-2	TRBJ2-7	NA	CASSLGVPVREQYF	TGTGCCAGCAGCTTAGGAGTTCCGGTACGCGAGCAGTACTTC
TRBV7-3	TRBJ2-3	NA	CASSRRGRRSTDTQYF	TGTGCCAGCAGCCGGCGGGGCCGACGTAGCACAGATACGCAGTATTTT
TRBV19	TRBJ2-1	NA	CASSPRGSGSYNEQFF	TGTGCCAGTAGTCCCCGGGGTAGCGGCTCCTACAATGAGCAGTTCTTC
TRBV18	TRBJ2-3	TRBD2	CASSLSGRRMDTQYF	TGTGCCAGCTCACTGAGCGGGAGAAGGATGGATACGCAGTATTTT